These 32 T cell receptor beta chains originate from one sample sequenced in a study of control samples from healthy donors and cancer patients. This table comes from immunoSEQ multiplex PCR, and its TCRdb copy is limited to in-frame clones, with some not included. The sample comprises about 270,000 clones, around 80% of which are singletons, and less than 15% rests with the top ten. Sequencing input: PBMCs. These receptors were obtained from a woman between 55 and 75 years old with lung cancer.

The V call is TRBV5-1, the J call TRBJ2-5; D is unclear. CDR1 and CDR2 (germline): SGHRS, YFSETQ. The CDR3 contains 12 residues. The ends were cut back, 4 bases at V and 0 bases at J, with 4 bases in the middle. For the CDR3, the DNA is TGCGCCAGCAGCATCAACCAAGAGACCCAGTACTTC. Translating it yields CASSINQETQYF.

The chain couples TRBV19 to TRBJ1-1, with 8 bases that match TRBD1. Trimming cost V 5 bases and J 4 bases; bases outside gene matches: 3. Per the germline V gene, CDR1 is LNHDA and CDR2 is SQIVND (reference sequence). The CDR3 spans 13 residues. The CDR3 DNA is TGTGCCAGTAGTGTCACAGGGGGCACTGAAGCTTTCTTT. This codes for CASSVTGGTEAFF.

A few counts support this clone. The chain recombines TRBV11-2 with TRBJ1-1; a weak D match, TRBD1 (5 bases). Germline CDR1 is SGHAT and CDR2 is FQNNGV. The CDR3 spans 13 residues. The ends were cut back, 4 bases at V and 1 base at J, with 7 bases in the middle. The CDR3 DNA sequence: TGTGCCAGCAGCTGGGGCCAGAACACTGAAGCTTTCTTT. It encodes CASSWGQNTEAFF.

This sequence joins TRBV2 and TRBJ2-7; D could derive from TRBD1 or TRBD2 (6 bases each). Germline V gives CDR1 SNHLY, CDR2 FYNNEI. This CDR3 has 13 amino acids. V was clipped by 8 bases and J by 6 bases, with 17 bases between them. The CDR3 DNA reads TGTGCCAGCTCAGGGGACTCCCCTTCCGAGCAGTACTTC. This codes for CASSGDSPSEQYF.

The J gene is TRBJ1-4, the V gene TRBV7-9; D may be TRBD1 (6 bases). In germline, CDR1 is SEHNR, CDR2 FQNEAQ (reference sequence). The CDR3 sequence is 16 residues long. V was cut by 6 bases and J by 3 bases, with 17 bases left in between. CDR3 region: CASSTGNKGANEKLFF. For the CDR3, the DNA is TGTGCCAGCAGTACAGGGAATAAAGGGGCTAATGAAAAACTGTTTTTT.

The V gene is TRBV6-5, the J gene TRBJ1-5, with a tentative D call TRBD1 (6 bases). With 2 bases removed from V and 8 bases from J, the gap between germline ends came to 16 bases. This CDR3 has 15 amino acids. Germline lookup yields CDR1 MNHEY and CDR2 SVGAGI. CDR3 residues: CASSYGPGASEPQHF. Here the CDR3 DNA reads TGTGCCAGCAGTTACGGGCCAGGGGCTTCGGAGCCCCAGCATTTT.

The CDR3: CASSWDKNSYNSPLHF. The CDR3 DNA reads as TGTGCCAGCAGCTGGGACAAAAACTCCTATAATTCACCCCTCCACTTT. The rearrangement uses TRBV5-4 and TRBJ1-6; possibly TRBD1 for D (6 bases). Germline V CDR1 and CDR2: SGHNT, YYREEE (reference sequence). V shed 3 bases and J shed 0 bases, with 10 bases lying between them. CDR3 length: 16 amino acids.

The gene calls are TRBV15 and TRBJ1-2; D unresolved. The CDR3 runs to 15 residues. Trimming removed 1 base at V and 3 bases at J, with 12 bases between. CDR1 LNHNV and CDR2 YYDKDF come from the germline V gene (reference sequence). This chain's CDR3 is CATSRGASSHYGYTF. In DNA form, the CDR3 reads TGTGCCACCAGCAGAGGAGCGAGTAGCCACTATGGCTACACCTTC.

This clone was seen only once. The chain links TRBV6-5 to TRBJ2-7; D unclear. The V gene's germline CDR1 is MNHEY and CDR2 SVGAGI. This CDR3 spans 11 amino acids. The V end lost 8 bases, the J end lost 3 bases, and 8 bases lay between the germline ends. CDR3 loop: CASGSFYEQYF. The CDR3 bases are TGTGCCAGCGGTTCCTTCTACGAGCAGTACTTC.

In this sample, this clone turned up a few times. The rearrangement joins TRBV7-9 to TRBJ2-5, with 9 bases matching TRBD1. Germline V CDR1 and CDR2: SEHNR, FQNEAQ (reference sequence). The CDR3 is made up of 15 amino acids. V trimming: 7 bases; J trimming: 1 base; junction bases outside the gene matches: 7. Written as DNA, the CDR3 is TGTGCCAGCACCGGTGGACAGGGGCCCCAAGAGACCCAGTACTTC. It encodes CASTGGQGPQETQYF.

This chain joins TRBV4-1 and TRBJ2-3, with 10 bases that match TRBD2. This CDR3 contains 16 residues. The V and J ends lost 4 bases and 6 bases, in that order; junction bases with no gene match: 10. Per germline, CDR1 MGHRA and CDR2 YSYEKL. Here the CDR3 DNA reads TGCGCCAGCAGCCGCCTCCTAGCGGGAGCTGGGGATACGCAGTATTTT. Translating it yields CASSRLLAGAGDTQYF.

This chain uses TRBV30 with TRBJ2-2, with D uncertain. Germline loops: CDR1 GTSNPN, CDR2 SVGIG (reference sequence). CDR3 size: 15 residues. CDR3 amino acids: CARSVRQKNTGELFF. CDR3 in DNA: TGTGCTCGGAGTGTACGGCAGAAGAACACCGGGGAGCTGTTTTTT.

CDR3 DNA sequence: TGTGCCAGCAGTGACTCGAGGGACACCGGGGAGCTGTTTTTT. Its translation: CASSDSRDTGELFF. The chain carries TRBV6-4 and TRBJ2-2; tentatively, D is TRBD2 (5 bases). This CDR3 region has 14 residues. Germline CDR1 is MRHNA and CDR2 is SNTAGT. Trimming took 0 bases from V and 3 from J, leaving 5 bases between them.

This chain joins TRBV7-9 and TRBJ2-7; D not resolved. The germline V and J ends were trimmed by 0 bases and 2 bases, with 5 bases remaining between them. Germline-derived CDR1 and CDR2 are SEHNR and FQNEAQ (reference sequence). There are 13 residues in the CDR3. CDR3 in DNA: TGTGCCAGCAGCTTAGCAGGAACCTACGAGCAGTACTTC. It is translated as CASSLAGTYEQYF.

The chain combines TRBV6-5 with TRBJ1-2, with a weak D call TRBD1 (6 bases). Germline loops: CDR1 MNHEY, CDR2 SVGAGI. The CDR3 extends over 14 amino acids. The germline V and J ends were trimmed by 6 bases and 4 bases, with 15 bases remaining between them. CDR3 sequence reads: CASSEGRGPYGYTF. CDR3 sequence (DNA): TGTGCCAGCAGCGAGGGCAGGGGCCCCTATGGCTACACCTTC.

This clone was seen a handful of times. This chain links TRBV10-2 with TRBJ1-2, with D unresolved. The CDR3 covers 13 residues. Germline lookup yields CDR1 WSHSY and CDR2 SAAADI. The V and J ends lost 0 bases and 2 bases respectively, with 4 bases between them. CDR3 loop: CASSESRNYGYTF. The CDR3, as DNA: TGCGCCAGCAGTGAGTCCAGGAACTATGGCTACACCTTC.

V is TRBV29-1 and J is TRBJ1-4; D not resolved. Germline CDR1 SQVTM, CDR2 ANQGSEA. The CDR3 runs 13 residues. V was pared by 4 bases and J by 8 bases, with 14 bases between. The CDR3 reads CSVAVGVREKLFF. The CDR3 DNA sequence: TGCAGCGTTGCAGTTGGGGTTAGAGAAAAACTGTTTTTT.

This sequence joins TRBV2 and TRBJ2-2; the D gene is possibly TRBD1 (6 bases). V lost 4 bases and J 6 bases, leaving 12 bases between the germline ends. The length of the CDR3 is 14 residues. Germline V lookup: CDR1 SNHLY, CDR2 FYNNEI. The CDR3 reads CASSVRGWAGELFF. The CDR3 DNA follows: TGTGCCAGCAGTGTGAGGGGGTGGGCCGGGGAGCTGTTTTTT. Combining the CDR3 with reference TRBV2 and TRBJ2-2 gives the whole variable domain EPEVTQTPSHQVTQMGQEVILRCVPISNHLYFYWYRQILGQKVEFLVSFYNNEISEKSEIFDDQFSVERPDGSNFTLKIRSTKLEDSAMYFCASSVRGWAGELFFGEGSRLTVL.

This clone came up once. The CDR3 loop reads CASSLGQGAHSGNTIYF. In DNA, the CDR3 is TGTGCCAGCAGCTTAGGACAGGGGGCCCACTCTGGAAACACCATATATTTT. V usage is TRBV7-2 and J usage is TRBJ1-3; 10 nucleotides align to TRBD1. Trimming took 1 base from V and 0 from J; bases not matched to a gene: 3. The CDR3 extends over 17 amino acids. Germline assignment: CDR1 SGHTA and CDR2 FQGNSA.

V is TRBV28 and J is TRBJ1-1; 8 bases map to TRBD1. V lost 3 bases, J lost 4 bases, and 4 bases stayed unmatched. The CDR3 contains 14 residues. Looked up from germline, CDR1 is MDHEN and CDR2 is SYDVKM. The CDR3: CASSFEQGGTEAFF. For the CDR3, the DNA is TGTGCCAGCAGTTTTGAACAGGGGGGCACTGAAGCTTTCTTT.

The rearrangement uses TRBV9 and TRBJ2-3; TRBD2 might be the D (6 bases). V lost 3 bases to trimming and J lost 2 bases, with 16 bases between them. Germline V lookup: CDR1 SGDLS, CDR2 YYNGEE. The CDR3 length is 16 residues. CDR3 bases: TGTGCCAGCAGCGCCCGGGGGTGGGAGGTCACAGATACGCAGTATTTT. Protein sequence: CASSARGWEVTDTQYF.

The chain carries TRBV6-1 and TRBJ1-2; D gene unclear. This CDR3 has 10 amino acids. V lost 3 bases and J 6 bases, leaving 2 bases between the germline ends. Germline V gene sequence: CDR1 MNHNS, CDR2 SASEGT. The CDR3 DNA is TGTGCCAGCAGTGAGGATGGCTACACCTTC. Translation gives CASSEDGYTF.

The CDR3 loop reads CASSVGTAQLQYF. In DNA form, the CDR3 reads TGTGCCAGCAGCGTAGGGACGGCCCAACTGCAGTACTTC. The chain uses TRBV9 and TRBJ2-7; D remains unclear. Between the trimmed V and J ends, which lost 0 bases and 9 bases, there was a span of 13 bases. The CDR3 contains 13 residues. Germline V gene data show CDR1 as SGDLS and CDR2 as YYNGEE.

V is TRBV28 and J is TRBJ1-1; no clear D gene. CDR3 size: 16 residues. Germline assignment: CDR1 MDHEN and CDR2 SYDVKM. Trimming stripped 7 bases from V and 1 base from J, with 19 bases between. CDR3 amino acids: CASTHRPGRENTEAFF. DNA for the CDR3: TGTGCCAGCACCCACCGGCCCGGGAGGGAGAACACTGAAGCTTTCTTT.

This clone came up a few times. The chain joins TRBV5-1 to TRBJ2-2, with 7 bases aligning to TRBD1. Germline lookup yields CDR1 SGHRS and CDR2 YFSETQ. Trimming took 3 bases from V and 3 from J; bases not matched to a gene: 5. There are 15 residues in the CDR3. In DNA, the CDR3 is TGCGCCAGCAGCTCGAAGGGACAGTACACCGGGGAGCTGTTTTTT. Its protein product is CASSSKGQYTGELFF.

This chain connects TRBV6-6 to TRBJ2-5; no clear D. The germline V gene has CDR1 MNHNY and CDR2 SVGAGI (reference sequence). The CDR3 sequence is 16 residues long. Deletions cut 0 bases from V and 4 bases from J, with 15 bases between. Here the CDR3 DNA reads TGTGCCAGCAGTTACTCACGTAGTTCCCTTCCAGAGACCCAGTACTTC. This translates into CASSYSRSSLPETQYF.

The table lists this clone with a few counts. Other DNA variants within this sample encode the same CDR3. The J gene is TRBJ1-3, the V gene TRBV3-1 (or the pseudogene TRBV3-2); D unresolved. CDR3 length: 12 amino acids. Looked up from germline, CDR1 is LGHDT and CDR2 is YNNKEL (reference sequence). V was shortened by 5 bases and J by 4 bases, with 6 bases between the two germline ends. CDR3 amino acids: CASSARGNTIYF. The CDR3 DNA reads as TGTGCCAGCAGCGCAAGGGGAAACACCATATATTTT.

The chain combines TRBV2 with TRBJ2-5; D uncertain. The CDR3 has 13 amino acids. Trimming removed 1 base at V and 0 bases at J, with 3 bases between. The V gene's germline CDR1 is SNHLY and CDR2 FYNNEI. CDR3 sequence reads: CASSEVYQETQYF. The CDR3 region has the DNA TGTGCCAGCAGTGAAGTGTACCAAGAGACCCAGTACTTC. Full variable domain (remainder filled in from reference TRBV2 and TRBJ2-5): EPEVTQTPSHQVTQMGQEVILRCVPISNHLYFYWYRQILGQKVEFLVSFYNNEISEKSEIFDDQFSVERPDGSNFTLKIRSTKLEDSAMYFCASSEVYQETQYFGPGTRLLVL.

The rearrangement links TRBV5-1 to TRBJ1-6; TRBD1 might be the D (5 bases). The length of the CDR3 is 14 residues. Germline V gene sequence: CDR1 SGHRS, CDR2 YFSETQ. The V gene lost 6 bases and the J gene lost 10 bases, with 17 bases spanning the gap. The CDR3 spells CASNVGGDSSPLHF. The CDR3 coding sequence is TGCGCCAGCAACGTCGGTGGGGACTCATCACCCCTCCACTTT. The full variable domain, in which reference TRBV5-1 and TRBJ1-6 provide the parts outside the CDR3, is KAGVTQTPRYLIKTRGQQVTLSCSPISGHRSVSWYQQTPGQGLQFLFEYFSETQRNKGNFPGRFSGRQFSNSRSEMNVSTLELGDSALYLCASNVGGDSSPLHFGNGTRLTVT.

V and J are TRBV5-1 and TRBJ1-1; a possible D gene is TRBD1 (5 bases). CDR1 is SGHRS and CDR2 is YFSETQ in the germline V gene. CDR3 length: 14 residues. V dropped 0 bases and J dropped 7 bases, with 13 bases sitting between them. DNA of the CDR3: TGCGCCAGCAGCTTGGCCGGCCTTGACAGTGAAGCTTTCTTT. The encoded protein is CASSLAGLDSEAFF.

V and J are TRBV18 and TRBJ1-2; D might be TRBD1 (5 bases). The CDR3 has 13 residues. Germline V gives CDR1 KGHSH, CDR2 LQKENI. V dropped 6 bases and J dropped 8 bases, with 16 bases sitting between them. The CDR3 region is CASSQGQPRGYTF. CDR3 nucleotide sequence: TGTGCCAGCTCGCAGGGCCAGCCAAGGGGCTACACCTTC.

The rearrangement links TRBV7-6 to TRBJ1-2; TRBD1 is a possible D gene (5 bases). Germline CDR1 and CDR2: SGHVS and FNYEAQ. The CDR3 has 15 residues. V was pared by 1 base and J by 8 bases, with 17 bases between. The CDR3 reads CASSLGVLGERGYTF. CDR3 nucleotides: TGTGCCAGCAGCTTAGGGGTGTTGGGGGAACGGGGCTACACCTTC.